This entry is about one T cell receptor beta chain. The antigen remains undetermined. The time point: sample taken at primary tumor resection. MiXCR was run by TCRdb on the 5' RACE reads, yielding one entry per CDR3 protein. In the table there are some 13,000 distinct CDR3 sequences, roughly 3.4% of which are singletons. Germline V CDR1 and CDR2: DFQATT, SNEGSKA (reference sequence). The V and J ends lost 5 bases and 1 base respectively, with 2 bases between them. The CDR3 spans 10 residues. The data were obtained in a study of spatial heterogeneity in lung cancer. Study-level results: Tumors with more nonsynonymous mutations had more expanded intratumoral alpha and beta TCRs.

The receptor comes from a male donor with early-stage non-small cell lung cancer. This chain links TRBV20-1 with TRBJ1-1; D unresolved. Source: lung tumor tissue, taken at surgery. CDR3 in DNA: TGCAGTGCTGGGAACACTGAAGCTTTCTTT. It encodes CSAGNTEAFF.